A selection of T cell receptor beta chains follows, all from one sample in a study of blood T cell repertoires in COVID-19. Profiling relied on immunoSEQ multiplex PCR, and the TCRdb table lists in-frame clones only, not all of them. In the table there are approximately 300,000 clones, roughly 89% of which are singletons. Sequencing input: peripheral blood. These receptors were taken from a woman aged 40-49 years with COVID-19, enrolled during active disease. CDR3s include the opening cysteine and the closing phenylalanine or tryptophan. A D gene is named only where the DNA matches it firmly. Expanded clones get a size class; other rows say once, few or many, or leave the size out.

d_call: TRBD2; v_call: TRBV18; clone_size: -; j_call: TRBJ2-7; cdr3_aa: CASSPQLAGGLYEQYF; cdr3_nt: TGTGCCAGCTCACCCCAACTAGCGGGGGGCCTCTACGAGCAGTACTTC
d_call: -; v_call: TRBV6-2/TRBV6-3; clone_size: -; j_call: TRBJ1-2; cdr3_aa: CASSYRTPTRGYTF; cdr3_nt: TGTGCCAGCAGTTACAGGACTCCCACCCGGGGCTACACCTTC
d_call: TRBD1; v_call: TRBV18; clone_size: -; j_call: TRBJ1-5; cdr3_aa: CASSHRGHSGQPQHF; cdr3_nt: TGTGCCAGCTCACACAGGGGGCATTCGGGGCAGCCCCAGCATTTT
d_call: -; v_call: TRBV19; clone_size: once; j_call: TRBJ2-7; cdr3_aa: CASSRDNYEQYF; cdr3_nt: TGTGCCAGTAGCCGGGACAACTACGAGCAGTACTTC
d_call: -; v_call: TRBV7-2; clone_size: -; j_call: TRBJ2-7; cdr3_aa: CASSARQGGYEQYF; cdr3_nt: TGTGCCAGCAGCGCCCGACAGGGAGGCTACGAGCAGTACTTC
d_call: -; v_call: TRBV19; clone_size: -; j_call: TRBJ1-2; cdr3_aa: CASSNRQVSYGYTF; cdr3_nt: TGTGCCAGTAGTAACCGACAGGTTAGCTATGGCTACACCTTC
d_call: -; v_call: TRBV24-1; clone_size: -; j_call: TRBJ2-3; cdr3_aa: CATSDSGVTDTQYF; cdr3_nt: TGTGCCACCAGTGATTCAGGGGTGACAGATACGCAGTATTTT
d_call: -; v_call: TRBV5-1; clone_size: -; j_call: TRBJ2-1; cdr3_aa: CASSLGTGGPGNEQFF; cdr3_nt: TGCGCCAGCAGCTTGGGAACCGGGGGGCCAGGGAATGAGCAGTTCTTC
d_call: -; v_call: TRBV28; clone_size: -; j_call: TRBJ1-4; cdr3_aa: CASSYDYGGTSEKLFF; cdr3_nt: TGTGCCAGCAGTTACGATTACGGGGGAACGAGTGAAAAACTGTTTTTT
d_call: -; v_call: TRBV9; clone_size: -; j_call: TRBJ2-1; cdr3_aa: CASSVEVAQSSYNEQFF; cdr3_nt: TGTGCCAGCAGCGTAGAGGTAGCCCAGAGCTCCTACAATGAGCAGTTCTTC
d_call: -; v_call: TRBV11-2; clone_size: -; j_call: TRBJ2-3; cdr3_aa: CASSLVWGGQGDTQYF; cdr3_nt: TGTGCCAGCAGCTTAGTATGGGGGGGGCAGGGAGATACGCAGTATTTT
d_call: -; v_call: TRBV3-1/TRBV3-2; clone_size: -; j_call: TRBJ2-7; cdr3_aa: CASSQQDMSYEQYF; cdr3_nt: TGTGCCAGCAGCCAACAAGACATGAGCTACGAGCAGTACTTC
d_call: -; v_call: TRBV30; clone_size: -; j_call: TRBJ2-1; cdr3_aa: CAWTNSGYYNEQFF; cdr3_nt: TGTGCCTGGACCAATAGCGGATACTACAATGAGCAGTTCTTC
d_call: TRBD1; v_call: TRBV6-5; clone_size: -; j_call: TRBJ2-1; cdr3_aa: CASSYERTGVFNEQFF; cdr3_nt: TGTGCCAGCAGTTACGAAAGGACAGGGGTGTTCAATGAGCAGTTCTTC
d_call: TRBD2; v_call: TRBV6-5; clone_size: -; j_call: TRBJ2-7; cdr3_aa: CASMSGVYEQYF; cdr3_nt: TGTGCCAGCATGAGCGGGGTGTACGAGCAGTACTTC
d_call: -; v_call: TRBV5-6; clone_size: few; j_call: TRBJ1-6; cdr3_aa: CASTRKGSPLHF; cdr3_nt: TGTGCCAGCACCCGGAAGGGGTCACCCCTCCACTTT
d_call: -; v_call: TRBV2; clone_size: -; j_call: TRBJ1-1; cdr3_aa: CASREDPDPKAFF; cdr3_nt: TGTGCCAGCAGGGAGGACCCCGACCCTAAAGCTTTCTTT
d_call: -; v_call: TRBV28; clone_size: -; j_call: TRBJ1-5; cdr3_aa: CASTLGVQPQHF; cdr3_nt: TGTGCCAGCACCCTCGGGGTTCAGCCCCAGCATTTT
d_call: TRBD1; v_call: TRBV5-1; clone_size: -; j_call: TRBJ1-4; cdr3_aa: CASSLVGTGLFENEKLFF; cdr3_nt: TGCGCCAGCAGCTTGGTGGGGACAGGGCTCTTTGAGAATGAAAAACTGTTTTTT
d_call: TRBD1; v_call: TRBV29-1; clone_size: -; j_call: TRBJ2-7; cdr3_aa: CSVARTGSSYEQYF; cdr3_nt: TGCAGCGTTGCTAGGACAGGGTCCTCCTACGAGCAGTACTTC
d_call: TRBD2; v_call: TRBV9; clone_size: -; j_call: TRBJ2-7; cdr3_aa: CASSELAGGDEQYF; cdr3_nt: TGTGCCAGCAGCGAGCTAGCGGGAGGTGACGAGCAGTACTTC